Listed here is a single T cell receptor (beta chain). The antigen remains undetermined. TCRdb keeps only in-frame clones here, not all; method: immunoSEQ multiplex PCR. Among tens of thousands of clones listed, about 88% were seen once. The sample comes from a study of T cells in localized non-small cell lung cancer. Notes on the study in general: Compared with tumor, uninvolved adjacent lung displayed greater T cell clonality, ranking highest overall. Among blood samples, higher T cell density accompanied longer overall survival. Turning up in adjacent lung were a median roughly 59 of the top 100 tumor clones.

This CDR3 contains 16 residues. The germline V and J ends were trimmed by 6 bases and 4 bases, with 22 bases remaining between them. The V gene's germline CDR1 is SGHVS and CDR2 FQNEAQ. The TCR originated in a woman between 40 and 69 years old with stage I lung adenocarcinoma. The sample consisted of peripheral blood, taken before any cancer treatment. The rearrangement links TRBV7-8 to TRBJ2-7, with unresolved D. CDR3 protein: CASRLSSGTPGYEQYF. The CDR3 nucleotides are TGTGCCAGCAGACTTTCTTCAGGAACACCGGGTTACGAGCAGTACTTC. Full variable domain (missing parts from reference TRBV7-8 and TRBJ2-7): GAGVSQSPRYKVAKRGQDVALRCDPISGHVSLFWYQQALGQGPEFLTYFQNEAQLDKSGLPSDRFFAERPEGSVSTLKIQRTQQEDSAVYLCASRLSSGTPGYEQYFGPGTRLTVT.